This note documents a single T cell receptor (beta chain) sequence. Each patient supplied 1 to 8 pretreatment and on-treatment samples. This sample is part of a study of PD-L1 blockade in urothelial cancer. Study details: Atezolizumab (1,200 mg intravenously every 3 weeks) began around 2014 for patients. Males with urothelial cancer arising in the bladder constituted most of the roughly 30 patients. A median blood sample held roughly 150,000 T cells and approximately 84,000 unique TCRs.

V lost 3 bases to trimming and J lost 5 bases, with 11 bases between them. The CDR3 is 14 amino acids. Germline-derived CDR1 and CDR2 are LGHNA and YNFKEQ. TCRdb's copy holds only in-frame clones and misses some; the assay was immunoSEQ multiplex PCR. The sample shows about 70,000 clones, roughly 84% of them seen only once. The sequence came from a man between 65 and 85 years old with urothelial cancer. The source material was PBMCs, sampled around atezolizumab (anti-PD-L1) treatment. The chain employs TRBV4-2 and TRBJ2-1, with a possible D match to TRBD2 (6 bases). CDR3 bases: TGTGCCAGCAGCCAGGGGGAGGCCCACAATGAGCAGTTCTTC. Its translation: CASSQGEAHNEQFF.